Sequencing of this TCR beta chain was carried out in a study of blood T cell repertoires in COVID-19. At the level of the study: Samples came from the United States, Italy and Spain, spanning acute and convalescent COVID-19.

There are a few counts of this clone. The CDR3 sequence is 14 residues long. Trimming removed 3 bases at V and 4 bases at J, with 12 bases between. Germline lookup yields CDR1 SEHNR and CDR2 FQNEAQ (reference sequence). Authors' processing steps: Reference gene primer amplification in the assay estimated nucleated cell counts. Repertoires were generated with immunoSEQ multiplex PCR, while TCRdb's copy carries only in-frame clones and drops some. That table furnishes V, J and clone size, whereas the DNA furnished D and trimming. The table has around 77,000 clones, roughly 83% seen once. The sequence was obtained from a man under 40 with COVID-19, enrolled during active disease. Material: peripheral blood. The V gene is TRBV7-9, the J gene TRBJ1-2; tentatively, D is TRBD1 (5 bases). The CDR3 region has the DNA TGTGCCAGCAGCTTGGGGCAAACGTCCTATGGCTACACCTTC. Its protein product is CASSLGQTSYGYTF.